Below, one T cell receptor (beta chain) is given with its context. Its target is unknown. Trimming at V came to 6 bases and at J to 7 bases, leaving 4 bases not matched to a gene. This CDR3 comprises 13 residues. Germline V gives CDR1 MNHEY, CDR2 SMNVEV (reference sequence). This record comes from a study of beta chain features in type 1 diabetes. Across the whole study: Over all samples combined, some 110 million sorted cells were examined.

Only one heparinised blood draw was taken per donor, and its volume averaged around 120 mL. Cells sorted by CD45RO/CCR7/CD25/CD127/CD95/CD27 comprised CD4+ naive, central memory, regulatory and stem cell-like memory cells. The sequenced template was cDNA made from the entire isolated RNA. TCRdb's copy holds only in-frame clones and misses some; the assay was immunoSEQ multiplex PCR. The sample lists 860,000 or so clones; roughly a sixth were seen once. Study-level points and caveats: PCR might preferentially amplify shorter templates, equally in patients and controls.

The sequence was collected from a woman aged 18-35 years in good health. What was sequenced was naive CD4+ T cells from blood. This sequence joins TRBV27 and TRBJ1-4; the match to TRBD1 covers 8 bases. CDR3 amino acids: CASRTGVGEKLFF. The CDR3 region has the DNA TGTGCCAGCAGGACAGGGGTCGGTGAAAAACTGTTTTTT.